The next 14 T cell receptor beta chains were all read from a single sample in a study of control samples from healthy donors and cancer patients. Here immunoSEQ multiplex PCR was the method, and the copy in TCRdb shows in-frame clones only, minus some. Seen here are approximately 100,000 clones, 85% to 90% observed once, and the top ten hold 13% to 15%. What was sequenced was blood. The source of these receptors is a man aged 25 to 40 in good health.

The gene calls are TRBV7-9 and TRBJ2-4; tentatively, D is TRBD1 (6 bases). There are 12 residues in the CDR3. The V gene's germline CDR1 is SEHNR and CDR2 FQNEAQ (reference sequence). V lost 5 bases, J lost 10 bases, and 12 bases lay in between. CDR3 coding DNA: TGTGCCAGCAGCCCCTGGGGGCCTATTCAGTACTTC. Its translation is CASSPWGPIQYF.

This clone was found once. V gene TRBV25-1 combines with J gene TRBJ2-7, with TRBD1 matching over 7 bases. Per germline, CDR1 MGHDK and CDR2 SYGVNS. The CDR3 has 14 amino acids. V lost 4 bases and J lost 2; bases outside the gene matches: 5. The CDR3 is CASSGGTEPYEQYF. DNA for the CDR3: TGTGCCAGCAGTGGTGGGACAGAGCCCTACGAGCAGTACTTC.

The genes are TRBV29-1 and TRBJ2-5; TRBD1 matches 12 bases. CDR1 and CDR2 (germline): SQVTM, ANQGSEA. V lost 3 bases and J lost 4; bases outside the gene matches: 15. The CDR3 is 18 amino acids. The CDR3 DNA reads as TGCAGCGTTGACGGGGGGGGACAGGGGGCGAGGGGAGGAGAGACCCAGTACTTC. Its translation: CSVDGGGQGARGGETQYF.

The rearrangement uses TRBV5-1 and TRBJ2-7; unclear D gene. Germline lookup yields CDR1 SGHRS and CDR2 YFSETQ. The CDR3 totals 15 residues. V was pared by 0 bases and J by 6 bases, with 16 bases between. The CDR3 is CASSLELARSSEQYF. The DNA of the CDR3 is TGCGCCAGCAGCTTGGAGTTAGCCAGGAGCTCCGAGCAGTACTTC.

V is TRBV2 and J is TRBJ2-5; possibly TRBD1 for D (5 bases). CDR3 length: 13 amino acids. Germline V gene sequence: CDR1 SNHLY, CDR2 FYNNEI. V shed 2 bases and J shed 6 bases, with 10 bases lying between them. The CDR3 here is CASSEITGKTQYF. The CDR3 DNA reads TGTGCCAGCAGTGAAATTACAGGAAAGACCCAGTACTTC.

This clone was detected only once. The genes are TRBV3-1 (or the pseudogene TRBV3-2) and TRBJ1-2, with D possibly matching TRBD1 (5 bases). Germline CDR1 reads LGHDT; CDR2 reads YNNKEL (reference sequence). Deletions cut 8 bases from V and 0 bases from J, with 10 bases between. The CDR3 is 13 residues long. In DNA form, the CDR3 reads TGTGCCAGCGGGGGACGAACTAACTATGGCTACACCTTC. This codes for CASGGRTNYGYTF.

This chain uses TRBV11-2 with TRBJ2-7; D gene ambiguous. The CDR3 has 12 residues. V dropped 3 bases and J dropped 2 bases, with 5 bases sitting between them. The germline gives CDR1 SGHAT, CDR2 FQNNGV. The CDR3 spells CASSLGAYEQYF. CDR3 sequence (DNA): TGTGCCAGCAGCTTGGGTGCCTACGAGCAGTACTTC.

V is TRBV6-1 and J is TRBJ2-7; 12 nucleotides line up with TRBD1. Germline values: CDR1 MNHNS, CDR2 SASEGT. The ends lost 0 bases at V and 7 bases at J; junction bases unmatched: 7. This CDR3 region has 16 residues. CDR3 coding DNA: TGTGCCAGCAGTGAAGCCTCGGGACAGGGGGCTGAGGAGCAGTACTTC. The encoded protein is CASSEASGQGAEEQYF.

This chain uses TRBV11-3 with TRBJ2-1; D gene ambiguous. V was pared by 5 bases and J by 0 bases, with 11 bases between. The CDR3 extends over 15 amino acids. The germline V gene has CDR1 SGHNT and CDR2 YENEEA. The CDR3 bases are TGTGCCAGCAGCGCTGGCAGTAGCTCCTACAATGAGCAGTTCTTC. Translation: CASSAGSSSYNEQFF.

The chain couples TRBV29-1 to TRBJ1-5; D may be TRBD1 (5 bases). CDR3 size: 13 residues. CDR1 is SQVTM and CDR2 is ANQGSEA in the germline V gene. Trimming took off 5 bases at V and 3 bases at J, with 11 bases between the two ends. CDR3 residues: CSVRDGYNQPQHF. Here the CDR3 DNA reads TGCAGCGTTCGGGACGGCTACAATCAGCCCCAGCATTTT.

V and J are TRBV6-5 and TRBJ2-7, with TRBD2 matching over 9 bases. Germline V CDR1 and CDR2: MNHEY, SVGAGI. The CDR3 sequence is 15 residues long. V shed 0 bases and J 4 bases; nucleotides not matched to a gene: 4. The CDR3 region is CASSYSAGGPYEQYF. The CDR3 bases are TGTGCCAGCAGTTACTCCGCGGGGGGGCCGTACGAGCAGTACTTC.

This chain connects TRBV19 to TRBJ2-3, with D unclear. Trimming shortened V by 5 bases and J by 7 bases, and 10 bases separated the two germline ends. This CDR3 region has 12 residues. Germline V lookup: CDR1 LNHDA, CDR2 SQIVND (reference sequence). Here the CDR3 DNA reads TGTGCCAGTAGTGGGCTGGAGCATACGCAGTATTTT. It specifies CASSGLEHTQYF. The full variable domain, its missing parts supplied by reference TRBV19 and TRBJ2-3, is DGGITQSPKYLFRKEGQNVTLSCEQNLNHDAMYWYRQDPGQGLRLIYYSQIVNDFQKGDIAEGYSVSREKKESFPLTVTSAQKNPTAFYLCASSGLEHTQYFGPGTRLTVL.

The chain employs TRBV12-5 and TRBJ1-6; the match to TRBD1 covers 11 bases. The V gene's germline CDR1 is LGHNT and CDR2 FRNRAP. The CDR3 length is 19 residues. Losses at the gene ends were 5 bases for V and 10 bases for J; bases not matched to a gene: 19. CDR3 in amino acids: CASGQGYPEDRGRGSPLHF. CDR3 in DNA: TGTGCTAGTGGTCAGGGGTATCCCGAGGACAGGGGGCGCGGGTCACCCCTCCACTTT.

The rearrangement uses TRBV15 and TRBJ2-2; TRBD1 is a possible D gene (5 bases). The CDR3 is 21 amino acids. Germline lookup yields CDR1 LNHNV and CDR2 YYDKDF (reference sequence). Trimming pared 0 bases from V and 0 bases from J, leaving 23 bases between. The CDR3 reads CATSRDHIWTLVVPNTGELFF. The CDR3 coding sequence is TGTGCCACCAGCAGAGATCATATCTGGACATTGGTGGTACCGAACACCGGGGAGCTGTTTTTT.